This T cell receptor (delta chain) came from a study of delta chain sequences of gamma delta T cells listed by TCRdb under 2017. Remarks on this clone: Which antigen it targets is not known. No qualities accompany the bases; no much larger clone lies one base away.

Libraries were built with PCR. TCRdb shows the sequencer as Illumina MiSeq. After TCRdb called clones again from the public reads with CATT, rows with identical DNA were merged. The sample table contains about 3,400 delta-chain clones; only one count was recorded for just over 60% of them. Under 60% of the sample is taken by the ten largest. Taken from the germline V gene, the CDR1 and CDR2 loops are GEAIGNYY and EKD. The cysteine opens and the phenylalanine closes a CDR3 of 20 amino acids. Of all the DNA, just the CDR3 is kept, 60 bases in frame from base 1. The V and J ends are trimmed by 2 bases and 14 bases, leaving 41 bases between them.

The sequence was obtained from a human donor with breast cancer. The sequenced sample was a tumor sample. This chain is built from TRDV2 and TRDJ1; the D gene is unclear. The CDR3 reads CACDILSSAVGRPYKDILIF. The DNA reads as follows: TGTGCCTGTGACATCCTGTCAAGTGCGGTGGGCCGACCTTACAAAGATATACTTATCTTT.